Below, 22 T cell receptor beta chains from the same sample are listed, as sequenced in a study of T cell responses to AZD1222 COVID-19 vaccine. The table came from immunoSEQ multiplex PCR; TCRdb's copy has only in-frame clones and leaves some out. Of 90,000 to 120,000 clones listed, around 94% are singletons. This sample comprised peripheral blood, obtained on day 0 of AZD1222 vaccination. These receptors originate from an adult in good health.

The chain joins TRBV9 to TRBJ1-4; 9 positions agree with TRBD1. V was pared by 4 bases and J by 8 bases, with 9 bases of the junction left unmatched. The CDR3 consists of 15 residues. Germline CDR1 is SGDLS and CDR2 is YYNGEE. The CDR3 loop reads CASSPRTGAGEKLFF. The CDR3 bases are TGTGCCAGCAGCCCAAGGACAGGGGCAGGGGAAAAACTGTTTTTT. Filled out from reference TRBV9 and TRBJ1-4, the complete variable domain reads DSGVTQTPKHLITATGQRVTLRCSPRSGDLSVYWYQQSLDQGLQFLIQYYNGEERAKGNILERFSAQQFPDLHSELNLSSLELGDSALYFCASSPRTGAGEKLFFGSGTQLSVL.

The V and J genes are TRBV6-5 and TRBJ1-3, with D tentatively TRBD1 (6 bases). Germline V lookup: CDR1 MNHEY, CDR2 SVGAGI. The CDR3 loop spans 15 amino acids. With 5 bases removed from V and 0 bases from J, the gap between germline ends came to 11 bases. The DNA for the CDR3 is TGTGCCAGCAGTACAGACAGGTCCTCTGGAAACACCATATATTTT. It translates to CASSTDRSSGNTIYF.

The chain combines TRBV19 with TRBJ1-5; TRBD1 might be the D (6 bases). V lost 3 bases and J lost 9, with 15 bases in between. There are 14 residues in the CDR3. Germline-derived CDR1 and CDR2 are LNHDA and SQIVND (reference sequence). In nucleotides, the CDR3 is TGTGCCAGTAGTATTGGGGGGCAATTACTGCCCCAGCATTTT. Translation: CASSIGGQLLPQHF.

This clone was counted once. The chain employs TRBV12-3 or TRBV12-4 and TRBJ1-1, with 9 bases aligning to TRBD1. J lost 10 bases, V lost 2 bases, and 2 bases had no gene match. CDR3 length: 12 amino acids. The CDR3 region is CASSLTGGPAFF. The CDR3 bases are TGTGCCAGCAGTTTAACAGGGGGCCCAGCTTTCTTT.

This chain uses TRBV5-1 with TRBJ1-2; a possible D gene is TRBD1 (5 bases). The germline V and J ends were trimmed by 0 bases and 6 bases, with 12 bases remaining between them. Germline loops: CDR1 SGHRS, CDR2 YFSETQ. The CDR3 spans 14 residues. The CDR3 spells CASSLGAGRNGYTF. In nucleotides, the CDR3 is TGCGCCAGCAGCTTGGGGGCAGGGAGAAATGGCTACACCTTC.

V usage is TRBV19 and J usage is TRBJ2-6, with D possibly TRBD2 on 5 matching bases. In germline, CDR1 is LNHDA, CDR2 SQIVND (reference sequence). The CDR3 spans 14 residues. V shed 5 bases and J shed 2 bases, with 7 bases lying between them. The CDR3 sequence: CASSAGAGANVLTF. The CDR3 nucleotides are TGTGCCAGTAGTGCCGGGGCTGGGGCCAACGTCCTGACTTTC.

The chain employs TRBV7-2 and TRBJ1-1; D gene unclear. The CDR3 is 14 amino acids. Germline CDR1 is SGHTA and CDR2 is FQGNSA. V lost 2 bases and J 0 bases, leaving 7 bases between the germline ends. The CDR3 reads CASSLQALNTEAFF. For the CDR3, the DNA is TGTGCCAGCAGCTTACAGGCTTTGAACACTGAAGCTTTCTTT.

The rearrangement links TRBV28 to TRBJ2-1; D gene unclear. The CDR3 extends over 16 amino acids. CDR1 is MDHEN, CDR2 SYDVKM, per germline. Trimming cost V 3 bases and J 2 bases, with 14 bases left between them. CDR3 coding DNA: TGTGCCAGCAGTTTTGCCTTCCTAATGCCCTACAATGAGCAGTTCTTC. Amino acid sequence: CASSFAFLMPYNEQFF. The entire variable domain, with the rest obtained from reference TRBV28 and TRBJ2-1, is as follows: DVKVTQSSRYLVKRTGEKVFLECVQDMDHENMFWYRQDPGLGLRLIYFSYDVKMKEKGDIPEGYSVSREKKERFSLILESASTNQTSMYLCASSFAFLMPYNEQFFGPGTRLTVL.

This CDR3 reads CASSQGSAGTGNTIYF. The CDR3 region has the DNA TGTGCCAGCAGCCAGGGGTCGGCGGGGACTGGAAACACCATATATTTT. The rearrangement links TRBV3-1 (or the pseudogene TRBV3-2) to TRBJ1-3; D is ambiguous. There are 16 residues in the CDR3. Trimming left V 3 bases short and J 2 bases short, with 14 bases between. Per germline, CDR1 LGHDT and CDR2 YNNKEL (reference sequence).

The chain employs TRBV6-5 and TRBJ1-1; D is undetermined. The CDR3 is 14 amino acids. CDR1 is MNHEY and CDR2 is SVGAGI in the germline V gene. The germline V and J ends were trimmed by 5 bases and 4 bases, with 14 bases remaining between them. Written as DNA, the CDR3 is TGTGCCAGCAGTCTAGTCCCGAAGGTCACTGAAGCTTTCTTT. Its translation is CASSLVPKVTEAFF.

This chain connects TRBV6-4 to TRBJ2-7, with 8 bases identical to TRBD2. With 0 bases clipped from V and 6 bases from J, the junction kept 13 bases outside the gene matches. Germline lookup yields CDR1 MRHNA and CDR2 SNTAGT. CDR3 length equals 17 residues. The CDR3 coding sequence is TGTGCCAGCAGTGACTCCAGTGGGGGACTAGTGCTATTCGAGCAGTACTTC. Translation: CASSDSSGGLVLFEQYF.

This clone was picked up one time. The chain joins TRBV7-3 to TRBJ1-1, with a weak D call TRBD1 (5 bases). Trimming took off 5 bases at V and 0 bases at J, with 10 bases between the two ends. The CDR3 has 14 residues. CDR1 SGHTA and CDR2 FQGTGA come from the germline V gene. This chain's CDR3 is CASSLGQLNTEAFF. The DNA for the CDR3 is TGTGCCAGCAGCCTGGGGCAGCTGAACACTGAAGCTTTCTTT. The whole variable domain, remainder taken from reference TRBV7-3 and TRBJ1-1, is GAGVSQTPSNKVTEKGKYVELRCDPISGHTALYWYRQSLGQGPEFLIYFQGTGAADDSGLPNDRFFAVRPEGSVSTLKIQRTERGDSAVYLCASSLGQLNTEAFFGQGTRLTVV.

The rearrangement joins TRBV3-1 (or the pseudogene TRBV3-2) to TRBJ2-7; 11 positions match TRBD2. Per the germline V gene, CDR1 is LGHDT and CDR2 is YNNKEL (reference sequence). Trimming removed 8 bases from V and 5 bases from J; junction bases left unmatched: 5. This CDR3 has 13 residues. CDR3 residues: CASRTSGLNEQYF. The CDR3 region has the DNA TGTGCCAGCCGGACTAGCGGGTTGAACGAGCAGTACTTC.

V is TRBV27 and J is TRBJ2-7, with D perhaps TRBD1 or TRBD2 (5 bases each). This CDR3 spans 14 amino acids. Germline CDR1 MNHEY, CDR2 SMNVEV (reference sequence). V lost 4 bases, J lost 9 bases, and 19 bases lay in between. The chain's CDR3 is CASSSGTFAFGQYF. Here the CDR3 DNA reads TGTGCCAGCAGTTCTGGGACCTTCGCTTTTGGGCAGTACTTC.

The chain links TRBV30 to TRBJ2-3; D is unclear. CDR1 GTSNPN and CDR2 SVGIG come from the germline V gene (reference sequence). This CDR3 is built from 14 residues. V shed 5 bases and J shed 0 bases, with 12 bases lying between them. The CDR3 DNA follows: TGTGCCTGGGGCGTAGGGCGTAGCACAGATACGCAGTATTTT. Translating it yields CAWGVGRSTDTQYF.

The V and J genes are TRBV6-2 or TRBV6-3 and TRBJ2-1; 12 bases map to TRBD2. This CDR3 is built from 18 residues. Trimming took 5 bases from V and 2 from J; bases not matched to a gene: 10. Looked up from germline, CDR1 is MNHEY and CDR2 is SVGEGT. CDR3 in DNA: TGTGCCAGCAGTCCGACGGGACTAGCGGGCGGAACCTACAATGAGCAGTTCTTC. It encodes CASSPTGLAGGTYNEQFF.

V and J are TRBV6-1 and TRBJ1-6; D call uncertain. The germline V gene has CDR1 MNHNS and CDR2 SASEGT. The CDR3 covers 16 residues. Between the trimmed V and J ends, which lost 0 bases and 8 bases, there was a span of 14 bases. The CDR3 DNA reads TGTGCCAGCAGTGAAGCGCAGGCGGACGAAGATTCACCCCTCCACTTT. The encoded protein is CASSEAQADEDSPLHF.

The genes are TRBV2 and TRBJ2-7, with a tentative D call TRBD2 (6 bases). The CDR3 runs 15 residues. Germline CDR1 is SNHLY and CDR2 is FYNNEI. V lost 2 bases and J 4 bases, leaving 15 bases between the germline ends. CDR3 loop: CASSEWRGQEYEQYF. The CDR3 region has the DNA TGTGCCAGCAGTGAATGGCGGGGTCAGGAGTACGAGCAGTACTTC.

This clone appeared a single time. The chain is built from TRBV30 and TRBJ1-5, with D unresolved. The CDR3 runs to 13 residues. Germline CDR1 and CDR2: GTSNPN and SVGIG (reference sequence). V was shortened by 5 bases and J by 0 bases, with 8 bases between the two germline ends. CDR3 in amino acids: CAWSGDSNQPQHF. CDR3 DNA: TGTGCCTGGTCCGGGGATAGCAATCAGCCCCAGCATTTT.

V gene TRBV19 combines with J gene TRBJ1-5, with D unresolved. Per germline, CDR1 LNHDA and CDR2 SQIVND (reference sequence). V was shortened by 0 bases and J by 0 bases, with 6 bases between the two germline ends. The CDR3 has 15 residues. The CDR3 region has the DNA TGTGCCAGTAGTATAGACCGCGATAGCAATCAGCCCCAGCATTTT. It translates to CASSIDRDSNQPQHF.

The rearrangement joins TRBV19 to TRBJ1-2; 9 positions agree with TRBD1. Trimming at V came to 6 bases and at J to 5 bases, leaving 10 bases not matched to a gene. This CDR3 comprises 15 residues. CDR1 LNHDA and CDR2 SQIVND come from the germline V gene (reference sequence). CDR3 sequence: CASSTRRDREYGYTF. DNA for the CDR3: TGTGCCAGTAGCACTCGCCGGGACAGGGAATATGGCTACACCTTC.

This sequence joins TRBV11-3 and TRBJ1-1; perhaps TRBD1 as D (6 bases). Germline V gives CDR1 SGHNT, CDR2 YENEEA. Deletions cut 5 bases from V and 3 bases from J, with 19 bases between. The CDR3 has 16 residues. The CDR3 spells CASSPRVYREDTEAFF. The DNA for the CDR3 is TGTGCCAGCAGCCCCCGTGTGTACAGGGAAGACACTGAAGCTTTCTTT.